The rows below give T cell receptor beta chains drawn from one sample of a study of long-term antiretroviral therapy in people with HIV. TCRdb's copy holds only in-frame clones and misses some; the assay was immunoSEQ multiplex PCR. The table shows around 7,900 clones, with almost 85% occurring only once. The starting material was unsorted PBMCs, obtained 0.1 years after starting antiretroviral therapy. The origin of the receptors is a man aged 40-49 years with HIV. The CDR3 runs from the conserved cysteine through the conserved F or W. Fields, in order: V gene, D gene, J gene, clone size, CDR3 protein, CDR3 DNA. The D gene is left open where the match is weak. A row's size may be missing; if present it is once, few, many or a size class.

TRBV10-2	.	TRBJ2-6	.	CASSGGVPGANVLTF	TGCGCCAGCAGTGGGGGAGTCCCTGGGGCCAACGTCCTGACTTTC
TRBV28	TRBD1	TRBJ2-5	.	CASRGTGFGQETQYF	TGTGCCAGCAGGGGGACAGGGTTTGGACAAGAGACCCAGTACTTC
TRBV6-1	.	TRBJ2-7	once	CASSEPPGNEYEQYF	TGTGCCAGCAGTGAACCGCCGGGGAACGAATACGAGCAGTACTTC
TRBV6-5	TRBD2	TRBJ2-7	.	CASSTGLAVGQYF	TGTGCCAGCAGCACGGGACTAGCGGTTGGGCAGTACTTC
TRBV5-1	.	TRBJ1-1	large	CASSFNSGTEAFF	TGCGCCAGCAGCTTTAACAGCGGCACTGAAGCTTTCTTT
TRBV10-2	.	TRBJ2-2	few	CASRTSRGSNTGELFF	TGCGCCAGCAGAACTAGCAGGGGCTCGAACACCGGGGAGCTGTTTTTT
TRBV18	TRBD2	TRBJ2-3	.	CASSPGLAAQYF	TGTGCCAGCTCACCGGGACTAGCTGCGCAGTATTTT
TRBV7-9	.	TRBJ2-7	.	CASSLGDSYEQYF	TGTGCCAGCAGCTTAGGCGACAGCTACGAGCAGTACTTC
TRBV9	TRBD2	TRBJ2-3	.	CASSVVSGVSTDTQYF	TGTGCCAGCAGCGTAGTAAGCGGGGTTAGCACAGATACGCAGTATTTT
TRBV30	.	TRBJ1-1	medium-sized	CAWSVAGDTEAFF	TGTGCCTGGAGTGTTGCAGGGGACACTGAAGCTTTCTTT
TRBV27	.	TRBJ2-7	.	CASSLSVRSYEQYF	TGTGCCAGCAGTTTATCGGTCCGGTCCTACGAGCAGTACTTC
TRBV28	TRBD1	TRBJ1-4	.	CASSSPPDREGEKLFF	TGTGCCAGCAGTTCTCCCCCGGACAGGGAGGGTGAAAAACTGTTTTTT
TRBV27	.	TRBJ2-6	.	CASTSSLSLSGANVLTF	TGTGCCAGCACGAGTTCCCTCTCTCTCTCTGGGGCCAACGTCCTGACTTTC
TRBV9	TRBD1	TRBJ2-7	.	CASSKGQGVYEQYF	TGTGCCAGCAGCAAGGGACAGGGGGTCTACGAGCAGTACTTC
TRBV19	.	TRBJ1-2	.	CASSRGTGTDYGYTF	TGTGCCAGTAGTCGGGGTACCGGGACGGACTATGGCTACACCTTC
TRBV4-1	TRBD1	TRBJ1-6	few	CASSQEDRNSPLHF	TGCGCCAGCAGCCAAGAGGACAGGAATTCACCCCTCCACTTT
TRBV29-1	.	TRBJ1-2	.	CSITRQDNYGYTF	TGCAGCATAACGAGACAGGATAACTATGGCTACACCTTC
TRBV2	.	TRBJ1-2	once	CASSERVGGYTF	TGTGCGAGCAGTGAACGAGTTGGCGGCTACACCTTC
TRBV6-6	.	TRBJ1-1	.	CASSYVSGRSTEAFF	TGTGCCAGCAGTTACGTGTCGGGGAGGAGCACTGAAGCTTTCTTT
TRBV18	.	TRBJ2-7	.	CASSPTGDEQYF	TGTGCCAGCTCACCGACAGGCGACGAGCAGTACTTC
TRBV27	TRBD2	TRBJ2-3	.	CASSLEGLASDTQYF	TGTGCCAGCAGTTTAGAGGGACTAGCGTCAGATACGCAGTATTTT
TRBV12-5	TRBD1	TRBJ2-7	few	CASGPPQTGTYEQYF	TGTGCTAGTGGTCCTCCCCAGACAGGGACCTACGAGCAGTACTTC
TRBV25-1	.	TRBJ1-2	.	CASSEWGSGYTF	TGTGCCAGCAGTGAATGGGGGAGTGGCTACACCTTC
TRBV5-1	TRBD1	TRBJ2-1	.	CASSLGAGGSYNEQFF	TGCGCCAGCAGCTTGGGGGCAGGGGGCTCCTACAATGAGCAGTTCTTC
TRBV5-4	.	TRBJ2-5	.	CASSLAVSGGQETQYF	TGTGCCAGCAGCTTGGCGGTATCCGGAGGGCAAGAGACCCAGTACTTC
TRBV27	TRBD2	TRBJ2-7	.	CASSLRLAGGLPYEQYF	TGTGCCAGCAGTTTAAGATTAGCGGGGGGACTACCCTACGAGCAGTACTTC
TRBV6-1	.	TRBJ1-5	.	CASSEAGSYSNQPQHF	TGTGCCAGCAGTGAAGCCGGCAGTTATAGCAATCAGCCCCAGCATTTT
TRBV11-2	.	TRBJ2-7	.	CASSLGPGGSSYEQYF	TGTGCCAGCAGCTTAGGACCGGGGGGCTCCTCCTACGAGCAGTACTTC
TRBV2	.	TRBJ2-7	once	CASSEAPTGRTSYEQYF	TGTGCCAGCAGTGAAGCCCCCACGGGACGGACATCCTACGAGCAGTACTTC
TRBV19	.	TRBJ1-1	.	CASSIGGVAEAFF	TGTGCCAGTAGTATTGGAGGGGTAGCTGAAGCTTTCTTT
TRBV18	.	TRBJ2-3	.	CASSPEGVTDTQYF	TGTGCCAGCTCACCAGAGGGGGTGACAGATACGCAGTATTTT
TRBV29-1	TRBD2	TRBJ2-3	.	CSVDGGGADTQYF	TGCAGCGTTGATGGCGGGGGGGCGGATACGCAGTATTTT
TRBV15	TRBD1	TRBJ2-3	once	CATSSTGDRTDTQYF	TGTGCCACCAGCAGTACAGGGGACCGCACAGATACGCAGTATTTT
TRBV6-6	.	TRBJ1-1	.	CASSYAGDINTEAFF	TGTGCCAGCAGTTACGCCGGGGACATAAACACTGAAGCTTTCTTT
TRBV7-2	TRBD1	TRBJ1-3	.	CASSIGGQGVGGNTIYF	TGTGCCAGCAGCATCGGGGGACAGGGCGTAGGAGGAAACACCATATATTTT
TRBV2	.	TRBJ1-3	.	CATREDLSGNTIYF	TGTGCCACTAGGGAGGACCTTTCTGGAAACACCATATATTTT